This T cell receptor beta chain appears in the sequencing data of a study of blood T cell repertoires in COVID-19. Study information: Acute and convalescent COVID-19 samples came from the United States, Italy and Spain.

Original data processing: Reference gene primer amplification in the assay estimated nucleated cell counts. The method was immunoSEQ multiplex PCR; TCRdb's version includes in-frame clones alone and lacks a portion of them. For V, J and clone size, that table is used; D and trimming come from the DNA. The sample has approximately 150,000 clones; 79% are singletons. With 5 bases removed from V and 1 base from J, the gap between germline ends came to 12 bases. The CDR3 spans 15 residues. CDR1 and CDR2 from the germline V gene are SGHTA and FQGNSA. The origin of this receptor is an older woman with COVID-19, enrolled during active disease. Sequencing input: peripheral blood. The gene calls are TRBV7-2 and TRBJ2-1; D possibly corresponds to TRBD2 (5 bases). The CDR3 region is CASSPREGSYNEQFF. DNA for the CDR3: TGTGCCAGCAGCCCAAGAGAGGGATCCTACAATGAGCAGTTCTTC.